Listed below are T cell receptor beta chains from one sample, sequenced in a study of T cell repertoires in cytomegalovirus infection. Using its own MiXCR run on the reads, TCRdb lists one record per CDR3 protein. Here the sample spans 450,000 to 650,000 distinct CDR3 sequences, about a quarter being singletons. Material for sequencing was PBMCs. These receptors were obtained from a human donor in good health (CMV status not recorded). Some clones in this sample may be carry-over from other donors' samples. CDR3s include the opening cysteine and the closing phenylalanine or tryptophan. The D gene is left open where the match is weak. Clone size is stated in some rows and not others, as once, few, many or a class when expanded.

-,TRBV18,TRBJ2-5,-,TGTGCCAGCTCACCCAGGGTACAAGAGACCCAGTACTTC,CASSPRVQETQYF
-,TRBV27,TRBJ1-2,-,TGTGCCAGCAGTTTGTGGGGGCCGGGGGCTAATAACTATGGCTACACCTTC,CASSLWGPGANNYGYTF
-,TRBV28,TRBJ2-1,TRBD1,TGTGCCAGCGCTACAGGGGGTGTCTCCTACAATGAGCAGTTCTTC,CASATGGVSYNEQFF
few,TRBV6-1,TRBJ1-2,TRBD1,TGTGCCAGCCTCACCCAGGGGGCTACCTATGGCTACACCTTC,CASLTQGATYGYTF
-,TRBV7-2,TRBJ1-3,-,TGTGCCAGCGAATTTGGACAGACTGGAAACACCATATATTTT,CASEFGQTGNTIYF
once,TRBV20-1,TRBJ2-7,TRBD2,TGCAGTGGGGTCCGAGCGGGAGAAGGCGAGCAGTACTTC,CSGVRAGEGEQYF
-,TRBV10-3,TRBJ1-2,TRBD1,TGTGCCATCAGCCCGAGACAGGGGTTAGAGGCTAACTATGGCTACACCTTC,CAISPRQGLEANYGYTF
-,TRBV7-2,TRBJ1-1,TRBD1,TGTGCCAGCAGACCAATCTCCCAAAACAGGGGGGTTTCGTGGTTTTTCCCTGAAGCTTTCTTT,CASRPISQNRGVSWFFPEAFF
-,TRBV28,TRBJ2-7,TRBD2,TGTGCCAGCAGTGGACTAGCGGGTGAATTCTACGAGCAGTACTTC,CASSGLAGEFYEQYF
-,TRBV5-1,TRBJ2-2,TRBD1,TGCGCCAGCAGCCTAGACAGGGCCGCCGGGGAGCTGTTTTTT,CASSLDRAAGELFF
few,TRBV6-5,TRBJ2-2,-,TGTGCCAGCAGCGACGCCCAGGGACTCACCGGGGAGCTGTTTTTT,CASSDAQGLTGELFF
few,TRBV7-2,TRBJ1-1,-,TGTGCCAGCAGCAATCAGGTTGCCAACACTGAAGCTTTCTTT,CASSNQVANTEAFF
many,TRBV12-3/TRBV12-4,TRBJ1-1,-,TGTGCCAGCGGTGGTGCTCTGGAGACTGAAGCTTTCTTT,CASGGALETEAFF
many,TRBV7-8,TRBJ2-7,-,TGTGCCAGCAGCCCTGGAGTGGATCGCTACGAGCAGTACTTC,CASSPGVDRYEQYF
few,TRBV7-4,TRBJ1-4,TRBD1,TGTGCCGGCCGCCAAGGCAGGGGGCAAGAAAAACTGTTTTTT,CAGRQGRGQEKLFF
many,TRBV7-8,TRBJ2-1,-,TGTGCCAGCAGCCAGACCCTTTACAATGAGCAGTTCTTC,CASSQTLYNEQFF
few,TRBV24-1,TRBJ2-6,-,TGTGCCACCAGTGACCGCAGGGGTGATGGGGCCAACGTCCTGACTTTC,CATSDRRGDGANVLTF
many,TRBV7-2,TRBJ1-1,-,TGTGCCAGCAGCCAACAGAGGCAGAACACTGAAGCTTTCTTT,CASSQQRQNTEAFF
many,TRBV7-2,TRBJ2-5,-,TGTGCCAGCAGCCCCGACACCGAGACCCAGTACTTC,CASSPDTETQYF
-,TRBV6-2/TRBV6-3,TRBJ2-5,TRBD2,TGTGCCAGCAGTGGCCTGCGGGAGGTCGTGGAGACCCAGTACTTC,CASSGLREVVETQYF
-,TRBV10-3,TRBJ1-3,-,TGTGCCATCACCCCGACGTTGCGGGGAAACACCATATATTTT,CAITPTLRGNTIYF
few,TRBV7-3,TRBJ2-5,TRBD2,TGTGCCAGCAGCTTAAGTGGCGGGAGTGCGGAGACCCAGTACTTC,CASSLSGGSAETQYF
many,TRBV7-2,TRBJ2-1,TRBD2,TGTGCCAGCAGCTCTCCGACTAGCGGGAGTGGTGAGCAGTTCTTC,CASSSPTSGSGEQFF
-,TRBV10-3,TRBJ2-1,TRBD2,TGTGCCATGGCGGGGGTCTCCTACAATGAGCAGTTCTTC,CAMAGVSYNEQFF
-,TRBV6-8,TRBJ2-1,-,TGTGCCAGCAGTTACTCGTTGCCGATCGGCAATGAGCAGTTCTTC,CASSYSLPIGNEQFF
-,TRBV7-3,TRBJ2-1,-,TGTGCCAGCAGCTCCATCGGGGCCAAAAACAATGAGCAGTTCTTC,CASSSIGAKNNEQFF
many,TRBV7-8,TRBJ2-5,TRBD1,TGTGCCAGCAGACCCGGGACAGGGGGCCAAGAGACCCAGTACTTC,CASRPGTGGQETQYF
-,TRBV12-5,TRBJ2-2,TRBD1,TGTGCTAGTGGTTTACGGGGACAGGGGCCATGGACCGGGGAGCTGTTTTTT,CASGLRGQGPWTGELFF
-,TRBV9,TRBJ1-3,-,TGTGCCAGCAGCGCCGGGGTTCTAGCTGGAAACACCATATATTTT,CASSAGVLAGNTIYF